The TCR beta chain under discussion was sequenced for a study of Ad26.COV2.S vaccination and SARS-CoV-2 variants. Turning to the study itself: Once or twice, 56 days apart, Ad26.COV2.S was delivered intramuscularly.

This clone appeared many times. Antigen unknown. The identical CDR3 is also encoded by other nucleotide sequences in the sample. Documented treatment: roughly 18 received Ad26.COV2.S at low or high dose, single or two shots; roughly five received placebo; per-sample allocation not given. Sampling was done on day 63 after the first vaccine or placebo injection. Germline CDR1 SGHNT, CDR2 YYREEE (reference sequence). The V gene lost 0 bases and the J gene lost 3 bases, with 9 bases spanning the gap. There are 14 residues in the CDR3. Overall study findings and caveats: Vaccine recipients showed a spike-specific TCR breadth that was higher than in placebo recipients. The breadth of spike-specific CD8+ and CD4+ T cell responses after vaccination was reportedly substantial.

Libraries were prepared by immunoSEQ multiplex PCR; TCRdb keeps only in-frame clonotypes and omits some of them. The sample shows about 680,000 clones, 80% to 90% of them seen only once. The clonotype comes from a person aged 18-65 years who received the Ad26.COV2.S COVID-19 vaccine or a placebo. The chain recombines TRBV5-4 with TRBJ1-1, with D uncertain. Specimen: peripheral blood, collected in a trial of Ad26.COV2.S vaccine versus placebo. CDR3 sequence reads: CASSLGDRDTEAFF. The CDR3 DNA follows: TGTGCCAGCAGCTTGGGAGATAGAGACACTGAAGCTTTCTTT.